This T cell receptor beta chain was profiled in a study of OX40 agonist ivuxolimab in advanced cancers. Data came from immunoSEQ multiplex PCR; TCRdb stores just in-frame clones and leaves some out. The table includes tens of thousands of clones, around nine tenths detected once. The CDR3 contains 15 residues. Germline V gene sequence: CDR1 SGHTA, CDR2 FQGNSA. V lost 2 bases and J lost 6, with 16 bases in between. Sequencing used CD4+ or CD8+ T cells sorted from blood, obtained in a trial of the OX40 agonist ivuxolimab. This sequence joins TRBV7-2 and TRBJ1-2, with a weak D call TRBD1 (6 bases). This clonotype originated in an adult with an advanced solid tumor such as melanoma, head and neck, liver or kidney cancer. DNA of the CDR3: TGTGCCAGCAGCTTATATCGGGGGCAGACGGATGGCTACACCTTC. It codes for CASSLYRGQTDGYTF.